The 26 T cell receptor beta chains given below trace back to one sample, sequenced in a study of T cells after yellow fever vaccination. TCRdb ran MiXCR on the 5' RACE reads and lists one entry per CDR3 protein. The sample holds more than 450,000 distinct CDR3 sequences, roughly a fifth seen once. The material sequenced was PBMCs, taken 21 days after the first yellow fever vaccination. These receptors were taken from a young man who received the YFV17D yellow fever vaccine.

The V call is TRBV7-3, the J call TRBJ2-1, with 7 bases lining up with TRBD2. CDR3 length equals 22 residues. The germline V gene encodes CDR1 SGHTA and CDR2 FQGTGA. V lost 1 base, J lost 2 bases, and 23 bases stayed unmatched. DNA of the CDR3: TGTGCCAGCAGCTTAAGGGCGGGGGTGAGAAGACTCAGACTCCATGCCTACAATGAGCAGTTCTTC. Amino acids: CASSLRAGVRRLRLHAYNEQFF.

This clonotype appeared a few times. The V gene is TRBV30, the J gene TRBJ2-3, with 9 positions matching TRBD1. J gave up 5 bases and V 7 bases, and 7 bases lay outside the gene matches. CDR1 and CDR2 from the germline V gene are GTSNPN and SVGIG (reference sequence). There are 13 residues in the CDR3. CDR3 sequence reads: CASYRGLLDTQYF. The CDR3 coding sequence is TGTGCCTCCTACAGGGGGCTTTTAGATACGCAGTATTTT.

This clonotype turned up a few times. The rearrangement joins TRBV18 to TRBJ1-4; no clear D. The CDR3 consists of 14 residues. Trimming left V 3 bases short and J 0 bases short, with 5 bases between. Germline CDR1 is KGHSH and CDR2 is LQKENI. The CDR3 is CASSPGATNEKLFF. For the CDR3, the DNA is TGTGCCAGCTCACCCGGGGCAACTAATGAAAAACTGTTTTTT. Full variable domain (rest looked up from reference TRBV18 and TRBJ1-4): NAGVMQNPRHLVRRRGQEARLRCSPMKGHSHVYWYRQLPEEGLKFMVYLQKENIIDESGMPKERFSAEFPKEGPSILRIQQVVRGDSAAYFCASSPGATNEKLFFGSGTQLSVL.

The J gene is TRBJ2-3, the V gene TRBV6-1, with D possibly matching TRBD1 (6 bases). The V gene lost 8 bases and the J gene lost 2 bases, with 17 bases spanning the gap. The CDR3 runs 15 residues. CDR1 is MNHNS, CDR2 SASEGT, per germline. The CDR3 sequence is CASAILQGHTDTQYF. Written as DNA, the CDR3 is TGTGCCAGCGCTATTCTACAGGGCCACACAGATACGCAGTATTTT.

The chain employs TRBV7-8 and TRBJ1-2; perhaps TRBD1 as D (5 bases). Trimming took off 4 bases at V and 6 bases at J, with 9 bases between the two ends. Per the germline V gene, CDR1 is SGHVS and CDR2 is FQNEAQ. The CDR3 length is 12 residues. Here the CDR3 DNA reads TGTGCCAGCAGCTGGCAGGGTCATGGCTACACCTTC. This gives the protein CASSWQGHGYTF.

The rearrangement uses TRBV20-1 and TRBJ1-5, with D possibly being TRBD1 (5 bases). The CDR3 has 14 amino acids. CDR1 and CDR2 from the germline V gene are DFQATT and SNEGSKA (reference sequence). Trimming took 1 base from V and 7 from J, leaving 14 bases between them. The CDR3 nucleotides are TGCAGTGCTAGAGTAGGCCCGTGGGGGCAGCCCCAGCATTTT. Protein product: CSARVGPWGQPQHF.

The chain carries TRBV20-1 and TRBJ2-7, with 7 bases aligning to TRBD1. Germline V lookup: CDR1 DFQATT, CDR2 SNEGSKA (reference sequence). V dropped 3 bases and J dropped 3; count of bases not matched to a gene: 8. The CDR3 length is 14 residues. The CDR3 DNA reads TGCAGTGCTAGCTGGCAGGGGGAATTCTACGAGCAGTACGTC. Amino acids: CSASWQGEFYEQYV.

This clonotype was seen a few times. The rearrangement joins TRBV12-3 or TRBV12-4 to TRBJ2-2; D assignment may be TRBD1 or TRBD2 (5 bases each). The ends were cut back, 5 bases at V and 6 bases at J, with 16 bases in the middle. The CDR3 totals 15 residues. The CDR3 loop is CASSNAGAAAGELFF. In DNA, the CDR3 is TGTGCCAGCAGTAACGCCGGGGCCGCGGCCGGGGAGCTGTTTTTT.

This clonotype was counted many times. In nucleotides, the CDR3 is TGCGCCAGCAGGGGGGACGGCTACTTCTCTGGGGCCAACGTCCTGACTTTC. Protein: CASRGDGYFSGANVLTF. J is TRBJ2-6 and V is TRBV4-1; tentatively, D is TRBD1 or TRBD2 (5 bases each). V was shortened by 6 bases and J by 0 bases, with 15 bases between the two germline ends. CDR1 and CDR2 from the germline V gene are MGHRA and YSYEKL. The CDR3 is 17 amino acids.

The chain links TRBV20-1 to TRBJ2-3, with 9 bases that match TRBD1. Germline V gene lookup returns CDR1 DFQATT and CDR2 SNEGSKA (reference sequence). This CDR3 spans 15 amino acids. V gave up 8 bases and J gave up 5 bases; unmatched junction bases: 14. CDR3 sequence (DNA): TGCAGTTCGGCGCCGCGGGACAGGGTGAAAGATACGCAGTATTTT. Translating it yields CSSAPRDRVKDTQYF.

This chain connects TRBV2 to TRBJ2-3; 7 nucleotides line up with TRBD1. This CDR3 spans 14 amino acids. V shed 9 bases, J shed 0 bases, and the junction held 6 bases outside the gene matches. CDR1 and CDR2 from the germline V gene are SNHLY and FYNNEI. The DNA for the CDR3 is TGTGCCAGTGAGACGACAGGGAGCACAGATACGCAGTATTTT. It translates to CASETTGSTDTQYF.

This clonotype was observed a few times. The CDR3 protein is CASSPKDDYYEQYV. Here the CDR3 DNA reads TGTGCCAGCAGCCCAAAGGACGACTACTACGAGCAGTACGTC. This chain connects TRBV7-8 to TRBJ2-7; TRBD2 might be the D (5 bases). Germline V gene data show CDR1 as SGHVS and CDR2 as FQNEAQ. CDR3 length equals 14 residues. Trimming cost V 5 bases and J 3 bases, with 14 bases left between them.

The genes are TRBV27 and TRBJ1-4; D perhaps matches TRBD1 (5 bases). Germline V lookup: CDR1 MNHEY, CDR2 SMNVEV (reference sequence). This CDR3 spans 13 amino acids. V was cut by 3 bases and J by 14 bases, with 16 bases left in between. Written as DNA, the CDR3 is TGTGCCAGCAGTTTTCAGGGACGGAGTCGGCTGTTTTTT. Its translation is CASSFQGRSRLFF.

Notes on this clonotype: The junction and the germline gene differ at one end; a read error may be behind it. The chain combines TRBV5-5 with TRBJ2-2, with D possibly being TRBD1 (6 bases). In germline, CDR1 is SGHKS, CDR2 YYEKEE (reference sequence). This CDR3 spans 16 amino acids. The CDR3 here is CVSRQKQGIDTGELFF. The CDR3 nucleotides read TGTGTCAGCAGACAAAAACAGGGTATCGACACCGGGGAGCTGTTTTTT.

This chain uses TRBV19 with TRBJ2-7, with TRBD1 identical over 7 bases. CDR1 and CDR2 from the germline V gene are LNHDA and SQIVND (reference sequence). The CDR3 contains 14 residues. V was clipped by 8 bases and J by 1 base; unmatched bases: 8. CDR3 bases: TGTGCCAGTGCTTTTACAGGGGCTTCCTACGAGCAGTACTTC. Its translation is CASAFTGASYEQYF.

This chain connects TRBV20-1 to TRBJ1-1; no clear D. The V end lost 0 bases, the J end lost 0 bases, and 8 bases lay between the germline ends. Germline-derived CDR1 and CDR2 are DFQATT and SNEGSKA (reference sequence). CDR3 length: 14 residues. In DNA, the CDR3 is TGCAGTGCTAGAGATAGCAGGTTGAACACTGAAGCTTTCTTT. It encodes CSARDSRLNTEAFF.

The chain has TRBV5-1 and TRBJ1-3; no reliable D call. Germline CDR1 SGHRS, CDR2 YFSETQ. V shed 4 bases and J shed 0 bases, with 8 bases lying between them. This CDR3 comprises 14 residues. The CDR3 reads CASSADLSGNTIYF. The DNA of the CDR3 is TGCGCCAGCAGCGCGGACCTCTCTGGAAACACCATATATTTT.

The gene calls are TRBV4-1 and TRBJ2-3, with 10 bases lining up with TRBD2. Germline CDR1 reads MGHRA; CDR2 reads YSYEKL. Trimming cost V 4 bases and J 1 base; bases outside gene matches: 2. The CDR3 sequence is 15 residues long. The CDR3: CASSRGTSGTDTQYF. In DNA, the CDR3 is TGCGCCAGCAGCCGCGGGACTAGCGGCACAGATACGCAGTATTTT.

This clonotype was seen only a few times. V is TRBV6-5 and J is TRBJ1-6; TRBD1 matches 7 bases. Looked up from germline, CDR1 is MNHEY and CDR2 is SVGAGI. This CDR3 has 16 amino acids. With 2 bases clipped from V and 7 bases from J, the junction kept 8 bases outside the gene matches. In DNA, the CDR3 is TGTGCCAGCAGTTACAGGAAGGACAGGATGAATTCACCCCTCCACTTT. It translates to CASSYRKDRMNSPLHF.

The chain combines TRBV9 with TRBJ1-5; maybe TRBD1 (5 bases). Trimming took off 2 bases at V and 4 bases at J, with 10 bases between the two ends. Per germline, CDR1 SGDLS and CDR2 YYNGEE. The CDR3 runs 14 residues. Written as DNA, the CDR3 is TGTGCCAGCAGCGTCGGGACCGTTAATCAGCCCCAGCATTTT. It is translated as CASSVGTVNQPQHF. Full variable domain (rest looked up from reference TRBV9 and TRBJ1-5): DSGVTQTPKHLITATGQRVTLRCSPRSGDLSVYWYQQSLDQGLQFLIQYYNGEERAKGNILERFSAQQFPDLHSELNLSSLELGDSALYFCASSVGTVNQPQHFGDGTRLSIL.

The V and J genes are TRBV4-3 and TRBJ2-5, with TRBD1 matching over 7 bases. The length of the CDR3 is 14 residues. With 3 bases clipped from V and 8 bases from J, the junction kept 9 bases outside the gene matches. Looked up from germline, CDR1 is LGHNA and CDR2 is YSLEER. CDR3 loop: CASSHAGTAATQYF. The CDR3 region has the DNA TGCGCCAGCAGCCATGCCGGGACAGCGGCTACCCAGTACTTC.

The chain combines TRBV20-1 with TRBJ1-5; D gene unclear. V was pared by 3 bases and J by 7 bases, with 13 bases between. The length of the CDR3 is 13 residues. Germline CDR1 and CDR2: DFQATT and SNEGSKA (reference sequence). DNA for the CDR3: TGCAGTGCTAGTGGCGTGGTGGGACAGCCCCAGCATTTT. Translated: CSASGVVGQPQHF.

Written as DNA, the CDR3 is TGTGCCAGCAGCTTGGGGTGGACAACCAGGGAGACCCAGTACTTC. This sequence encodes CASSLGWTTRETQYF. The chain couples TRBV7-8 to TRBJ2-5; D is perhaps TRBD1 (5 bases). The CDR3 has 15 residues. The V gene's germline CDR1 is SGHVS and CDR2 FQNEAQ. V gave up 3 bases and J gave up 5 bases, with 16 bases separating them. Based on the CDR3 plus reference TRBV7-8 and TRBJ2-5, the full variable domain is GAGVSQSPRYKVAKRGQDVALRCDPISGHVSLFWYQQALGQGPEFLTYFQNEAQLDKSGLPSDRFFAERPEGSVSTLKIQRTQQEDSAVYLCASSLGWTTRETQYFGPGTRLLVL.

This clonotype was seen a few times. The gene calls are TRBV7-8 and TRBJ2-7; a weak D match, TRBD1 (6 bases). Germline-derived CDR1 and CDR2 are SGHVS and FQNEAQ. The ends were cut back, 5 bases at V and 9 bases at J, with 17 bases in the middle. The CDR3 is 13 residues long. The CDR3 here is CASSAHRDTGQYV. The CDR3 DNA reads as TGTGCCAGCAGCGCACACCGGGACACCGGGCAGTACGTC.

This clonotype was seen a handful of times. V usage is TRBV7-2 and J usage is TRBJ1-1; D uncertain. The CDR3 consists of 14 residues. V lost 3 bases, J lost 0 bases, and 8 bases lay in between. The germline V gene has CDR1 SGHTA and CDR2 FQGNSA. CDR3 coding DNA: TGTGCCAGCAGCTTCCGGACCGTGAACACTGAAGCTTTCTTT. This sequence encodes CASSFRTVNTEAFF.

V usage is TRBV5-6 and J usage is TRBJ2-6, with 8 bases aligning to TRBD2. The CDR3 is 16 amino acids. From germline, CDR1 is SGHDT and CDR2 YYEEEE. V lost 0 bases and J lost 5; bases outside the gene matches: 4. CDR3 sequence: CASSLVGGGWANVLTF. CDR3 nucleotide sequence: TGTGCCAGCAGCTTGGTCGGGGGGGGATGGGCCAACGTCCTGACTTTC.